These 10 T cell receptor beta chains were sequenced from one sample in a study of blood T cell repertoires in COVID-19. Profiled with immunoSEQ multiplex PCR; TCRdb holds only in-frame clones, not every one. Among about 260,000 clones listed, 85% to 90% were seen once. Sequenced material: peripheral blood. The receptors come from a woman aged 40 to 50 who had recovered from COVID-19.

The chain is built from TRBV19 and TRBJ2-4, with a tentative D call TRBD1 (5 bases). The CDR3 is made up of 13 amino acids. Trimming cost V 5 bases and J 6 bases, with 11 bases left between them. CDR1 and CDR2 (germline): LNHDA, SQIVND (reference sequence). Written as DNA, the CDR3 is TGTGCCAGTAGTGGGGCCACGGGAAACATTCAGTACTTC. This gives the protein CASSGATGNIQYF. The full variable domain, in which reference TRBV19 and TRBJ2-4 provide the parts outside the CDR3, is DGGITQSPKYLFRKEGQNVTLSCEQNLNHDAMYWYRQDPGQGLRLIYYSQIVNDFQKGDIAEGYSVSREKKESFPLTVTSAQKNPTAFYLCASSGATGNIQYFGAGTRLSVL.

CDR3 coding DNA: TGCGCCAGCAGCTTGCGGGGGGGTGAGCAGTTCTTC. The encoded protein is CASSLRGGEQFF. J is TRBJ2-1 and V is TRBV5-1, with 8 bases fitting TRBD2. The CDR3 totals 12 residues. Germline V gene sequence: CDR1 SGHRS, CDR2 YFSETQ. J was trimmed by 9 bases and V by 1 base; bases with no gene match: 0.

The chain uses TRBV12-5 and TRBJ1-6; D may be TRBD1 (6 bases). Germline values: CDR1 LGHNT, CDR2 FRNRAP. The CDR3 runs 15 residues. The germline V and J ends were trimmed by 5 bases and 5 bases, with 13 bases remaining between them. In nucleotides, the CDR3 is TGTGCTAGTGGTGCAGGGGACCGTAATAATTCACCCCTCCACTTT. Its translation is CASGAGDRNNSPLHF.

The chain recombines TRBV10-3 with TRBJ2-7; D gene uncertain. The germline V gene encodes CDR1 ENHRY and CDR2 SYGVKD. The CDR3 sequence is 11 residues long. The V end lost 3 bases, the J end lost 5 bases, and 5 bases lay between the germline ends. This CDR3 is CAISEGDEQYF. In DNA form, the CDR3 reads TGTGCCATCAGTGAAGGAGACGAGCAGTACTTC.

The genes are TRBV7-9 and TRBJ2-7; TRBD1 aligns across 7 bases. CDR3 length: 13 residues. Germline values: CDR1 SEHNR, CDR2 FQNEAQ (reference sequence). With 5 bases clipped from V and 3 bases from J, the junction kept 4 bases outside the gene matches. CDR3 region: CASSSGQVYEQYF. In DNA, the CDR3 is TGTGCCAGCAGCAGCGGACAGGTCTACGAGCAGTACTTC.

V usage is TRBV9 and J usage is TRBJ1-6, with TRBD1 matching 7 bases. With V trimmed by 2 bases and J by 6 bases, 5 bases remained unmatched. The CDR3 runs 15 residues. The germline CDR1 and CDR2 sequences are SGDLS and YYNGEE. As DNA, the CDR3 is TGTGCCAGCAGCGTTGTCGGACAGGTTAATTCACCCCTCCACTTT. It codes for CASSVVGQVNSPLHF.

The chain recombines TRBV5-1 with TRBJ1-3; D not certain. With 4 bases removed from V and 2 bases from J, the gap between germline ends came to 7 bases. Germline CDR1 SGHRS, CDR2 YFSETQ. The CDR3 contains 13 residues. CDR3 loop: CASSQLPGNTIYF. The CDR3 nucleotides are TGCGCCAGCAGCCAACTCCCTGGAAACACCATATATTTT. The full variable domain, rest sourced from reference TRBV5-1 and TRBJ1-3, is KAGVTQTPRYLIKTRGQQVTLSCSPISGHRSVSWYQQTPGQGLQFLFEYFSETQRNKGNFPGRFSGRQFSNSRSEMNVSTLELGDSALYLCASSQLPGNTIYFGEGSWLTVV.

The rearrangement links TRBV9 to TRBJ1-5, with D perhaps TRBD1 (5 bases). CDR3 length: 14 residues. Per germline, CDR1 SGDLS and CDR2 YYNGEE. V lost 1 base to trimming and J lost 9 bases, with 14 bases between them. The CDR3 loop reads CASSVSHTQGPQHF. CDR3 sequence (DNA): TGTGCCAGCAGCGTATCGCATACCCAGGGGCCCCAGCATTTT.

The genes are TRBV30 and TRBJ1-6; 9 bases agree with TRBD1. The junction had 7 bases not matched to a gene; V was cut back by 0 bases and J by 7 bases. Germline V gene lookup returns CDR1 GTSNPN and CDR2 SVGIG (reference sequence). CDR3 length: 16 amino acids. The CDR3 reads CAWSVFRTGVNSPLHF. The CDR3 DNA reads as TGTGCCTGGAGTGTCTTTCGGACAGGGGTGAATTCACCCCTCCACTTT.

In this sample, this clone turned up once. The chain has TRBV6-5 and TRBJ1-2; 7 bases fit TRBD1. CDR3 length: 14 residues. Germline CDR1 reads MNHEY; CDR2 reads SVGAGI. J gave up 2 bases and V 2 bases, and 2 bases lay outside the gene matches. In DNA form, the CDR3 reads TGTGCCAGCAGTTACCGGGGACAGAACTATGGCTACACCTTC. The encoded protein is CASSYRGQNYGYTF.